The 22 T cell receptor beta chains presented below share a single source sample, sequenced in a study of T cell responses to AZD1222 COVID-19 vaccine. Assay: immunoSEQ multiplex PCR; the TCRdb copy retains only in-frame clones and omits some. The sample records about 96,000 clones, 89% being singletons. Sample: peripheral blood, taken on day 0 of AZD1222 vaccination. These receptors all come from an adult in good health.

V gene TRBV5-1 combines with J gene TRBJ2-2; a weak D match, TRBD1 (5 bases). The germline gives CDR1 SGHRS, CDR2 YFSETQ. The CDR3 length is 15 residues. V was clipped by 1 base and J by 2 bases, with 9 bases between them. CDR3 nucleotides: TGCGCCAGCAGCTTGCAGGGTTTAAACACCGGGGAGCTGTTTTTT. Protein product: CASSLQGLNTGELFF.

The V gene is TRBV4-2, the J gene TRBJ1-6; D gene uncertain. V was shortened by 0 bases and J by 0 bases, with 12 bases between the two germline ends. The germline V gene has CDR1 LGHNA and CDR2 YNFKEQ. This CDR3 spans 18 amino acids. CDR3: CASSQEHISSSYNSPLHF. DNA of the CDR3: TGTGCCAGCAGCCAAGAACACATCTCGAGCTCCTATAATTCACCCCTCCACTTT.

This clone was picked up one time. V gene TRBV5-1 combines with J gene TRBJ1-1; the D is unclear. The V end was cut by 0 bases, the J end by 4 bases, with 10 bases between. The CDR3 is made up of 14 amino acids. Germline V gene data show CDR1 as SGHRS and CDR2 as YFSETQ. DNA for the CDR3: TGCGCCAGCAGCTTGGGGGGATTCGGCACTGAAGCTTTCTTT. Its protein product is CASSLGGFGTEAFF.

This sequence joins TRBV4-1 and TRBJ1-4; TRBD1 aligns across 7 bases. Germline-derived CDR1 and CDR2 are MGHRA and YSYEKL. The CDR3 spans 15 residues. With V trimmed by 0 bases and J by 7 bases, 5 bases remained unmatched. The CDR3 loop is CASSQEDRAAEKLFF. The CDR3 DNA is TGCGCCAGCAGCCAAGAAGACAGGGCGGCTGAAAAACTGTTTTTT.

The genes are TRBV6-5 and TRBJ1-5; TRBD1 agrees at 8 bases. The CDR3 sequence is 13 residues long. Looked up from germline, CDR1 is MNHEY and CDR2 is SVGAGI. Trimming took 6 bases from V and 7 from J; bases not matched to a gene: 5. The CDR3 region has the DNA TGTGCCAGCAGCGCACAGGGGGACCAGCCCCAGCATTTT. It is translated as CASSAQGDQPQHF.

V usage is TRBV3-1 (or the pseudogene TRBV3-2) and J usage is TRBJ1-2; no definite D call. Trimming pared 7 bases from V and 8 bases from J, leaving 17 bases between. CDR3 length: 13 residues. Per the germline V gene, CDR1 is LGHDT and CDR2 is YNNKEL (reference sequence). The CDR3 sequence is CASTAEGRLGYTF. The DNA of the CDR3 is TGTGCCAGCACCGCCGAGGGCCGGTTGGGCTACACCTTC.

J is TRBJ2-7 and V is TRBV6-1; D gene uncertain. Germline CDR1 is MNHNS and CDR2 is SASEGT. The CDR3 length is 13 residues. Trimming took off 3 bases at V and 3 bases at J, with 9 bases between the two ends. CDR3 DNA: TGTGCCAGCAGTGATTACAACAGCTACGAGCAGTACTTC. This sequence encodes CASSDYNSYEQYF.

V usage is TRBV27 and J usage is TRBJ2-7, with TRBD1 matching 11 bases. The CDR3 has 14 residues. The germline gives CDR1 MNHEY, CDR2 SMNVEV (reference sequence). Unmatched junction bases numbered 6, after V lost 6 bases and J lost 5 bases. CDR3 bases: TGTGCCAGCAGCCTAGGGACAGGGGGGAACGAGCAGTACTTC. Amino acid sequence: CASSLGTGGNEQYF.

The CDR3 sequence is CASSLYVNTEAFF. CDR3 sequence (DNA): TGTGCCAGCAGCTTATACGTGAACACTGAAGCTTTCTTT. This chain joins TRBV7-3 and TRBJ1-1; no reliable D call. The V gene lost 2 bases and the J gene lost 0 bases, with 4 bases spanning the gap. Germline V gene data show CDR1 as SGHTA and CDR2 as FQGTGA. The CDR3 sequence is 13 residues long.

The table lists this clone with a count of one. For the CDR3, the DNA is TGTGCCAGCAGGGCCGGACTCACGGGCTGGGGCTACACCTTC. Encoded protein: CASRAGLTGWGYTF. The gene calls are TRBV28 and TRBJ1-2; no clear D. CDR3 length: 14 residues. Trimming stripped 6 bases from V and 8 bases from J, with 19 bases between. The germline CDR1 and CDR2 sequences are MDHEN and SYDVKM.

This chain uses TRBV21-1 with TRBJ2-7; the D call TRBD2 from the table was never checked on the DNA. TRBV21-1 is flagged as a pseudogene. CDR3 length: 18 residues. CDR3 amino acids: CASSLSGGTRFCLREQYF. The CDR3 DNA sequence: TGTGCCAGCAGCCTTAGCGGGGGGACCCGCTTTTGTCTACGAGAGCAGTACTTC.

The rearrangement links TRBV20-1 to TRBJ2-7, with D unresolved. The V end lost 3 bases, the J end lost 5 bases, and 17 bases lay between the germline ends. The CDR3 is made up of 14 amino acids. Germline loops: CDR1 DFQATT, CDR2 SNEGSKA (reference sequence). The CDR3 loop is CSASPSVGRDEQYF. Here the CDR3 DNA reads TGCAGTGCTAGTCCATCCGTTGGACGGGACGAGCAGTACTTC.

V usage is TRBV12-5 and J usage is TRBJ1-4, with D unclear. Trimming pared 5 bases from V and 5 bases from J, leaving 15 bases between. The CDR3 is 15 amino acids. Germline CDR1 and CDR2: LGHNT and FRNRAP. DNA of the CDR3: TGTGCTAGTGGTATCTTCCCAGGCAAGAATGAAAAACTGTTTTTT. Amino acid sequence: CASGIFPGKNEKLFF.

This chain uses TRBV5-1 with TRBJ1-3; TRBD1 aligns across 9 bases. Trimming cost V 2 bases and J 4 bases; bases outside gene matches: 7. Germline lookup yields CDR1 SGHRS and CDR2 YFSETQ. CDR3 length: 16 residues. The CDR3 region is CASSFRQGVSGNTIYF. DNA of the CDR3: TGCGCCAGCAGCTTCAGACAGGGGGTTTCCGGAAACACCATATATTTT.

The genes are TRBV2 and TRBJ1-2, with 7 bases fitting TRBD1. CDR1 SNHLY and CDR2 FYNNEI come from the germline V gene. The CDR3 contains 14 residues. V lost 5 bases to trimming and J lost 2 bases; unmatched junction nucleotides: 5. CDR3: CASSSQGGNYGYTF. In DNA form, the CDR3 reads TGTGCCAGCAGTAGTCAGGGGGGAAACTATGGCTACACCTTC.

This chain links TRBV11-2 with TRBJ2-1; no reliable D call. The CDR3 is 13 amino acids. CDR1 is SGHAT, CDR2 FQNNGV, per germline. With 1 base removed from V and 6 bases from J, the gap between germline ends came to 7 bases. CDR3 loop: CASSLGVTNEQFF. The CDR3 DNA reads TGTGCCAGCAGCTTAGGGGTTACCAATGAGCAGTTCTTC.

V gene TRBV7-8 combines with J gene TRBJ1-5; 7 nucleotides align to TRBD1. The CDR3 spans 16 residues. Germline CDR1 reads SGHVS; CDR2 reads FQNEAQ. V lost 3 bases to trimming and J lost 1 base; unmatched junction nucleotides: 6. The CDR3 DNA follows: TGTGCCAGCAGCTTTGGACAGGCCGCCAGCAATCAGCCCCAGCATTTT. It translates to CASSFGQAASNQPQHF.

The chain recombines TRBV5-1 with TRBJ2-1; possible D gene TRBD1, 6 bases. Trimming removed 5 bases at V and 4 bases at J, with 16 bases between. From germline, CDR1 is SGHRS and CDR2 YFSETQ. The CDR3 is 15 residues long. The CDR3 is CASRQDSGRYNEQFF. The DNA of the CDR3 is TGCGCCAGCAGACAGGACAGCGGAAGATACAATGAGCAGTTCTTC.

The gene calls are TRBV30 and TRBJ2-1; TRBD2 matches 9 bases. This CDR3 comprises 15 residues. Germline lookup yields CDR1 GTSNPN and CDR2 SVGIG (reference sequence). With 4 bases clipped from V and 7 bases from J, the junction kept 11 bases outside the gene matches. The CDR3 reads CAWIGGSGGINEQFF. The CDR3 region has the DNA TGTGCCTGGATTGGGGGTAGCGGGGGAATTAATGAGCAGTTCTTC.

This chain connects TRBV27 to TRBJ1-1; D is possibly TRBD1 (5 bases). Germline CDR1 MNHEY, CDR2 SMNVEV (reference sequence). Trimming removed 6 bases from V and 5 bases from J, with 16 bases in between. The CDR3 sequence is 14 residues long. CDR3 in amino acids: CASSQRQYRTEAFF. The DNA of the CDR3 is TGTGCCAGCAGCCAAAGACAGTATCGGACTGAAGCTTTCTTT.

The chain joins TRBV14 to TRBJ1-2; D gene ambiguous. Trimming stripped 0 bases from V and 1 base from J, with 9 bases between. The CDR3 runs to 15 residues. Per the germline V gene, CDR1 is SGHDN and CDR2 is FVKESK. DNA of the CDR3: TGTGCCAGCAGCCAAGATATCGGAGTTAACTATGGCTACACCTTC. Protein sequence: CASSQDIGVNYGYTF.

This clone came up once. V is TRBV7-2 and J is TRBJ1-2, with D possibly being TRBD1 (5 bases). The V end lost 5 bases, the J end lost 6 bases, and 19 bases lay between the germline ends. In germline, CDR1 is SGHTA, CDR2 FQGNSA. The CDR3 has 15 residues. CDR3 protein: CASSLQPRGTNGYTF. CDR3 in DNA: TGTGCCAGCAGCCTACAACCGCGGGGGACCAATGGCTACACCTTC.